This is a list of T cell receptor beta chains from one sample in a study of T cell repertoires in cytomegalovirus infection. Antigens of these TCRs are unknown. A single record per CDR3 protein comes from TCRdb applying MiXCR to the reads. The sample holds 900,000 to 950,000 distinct CDR3 sequences, roughly 31% seen once. The specimen was cultured CD8+ T cells from PBMCs, collected from culture after CMV antigen stimulation. The receptor set was obtained from a human donor in good health (CMV status not recorded). Some clones in this sample may be carry-over from other donors' samples. Each CDR3 is given with its conserved first and last residue. The order of the fields is clone size, CDR3 length, D gene, J gene, V gene, CDR3 DNA, CDR3 protein. A D gene is named only where the DNA matches it firmly. Part of the rows lack a size; the others show once, few, many or a class for expanded clones.

size: many; length: 13; D: NA; J: TRBJ1-1; V: TRBV12-3/TRBV12-4; DNA: TGTGCCAGCAGTTTGACAGACAACACTGAAGCTTTCTTT; CDR3: CASSLTDNTEAFF
size: many; length: 20; D: NA; J: TRBJ1-1; V: TRBV11-2; DNA: TGTGCCAGCAGCTTACCGCCCAGGGACTCTACGATATTAGGGGACACTGAAGCTTTCTTT; CDR3: CASSLPPRDSTILGDTEAFF
size: NA; length: 15; D: NA; J: TRBJ1-6; V: TRBV25-1; DNA: TGTGCCAGTGGGACAATGGGCGAGGGAGGTTCACCCCTCCACTTT; CDR3: CASGTMGEGGSPLHF
size: NA; length: 16; D: NA; J: TRBJ1-1; V: TRBV7-6; DNA: TGTGCCAGCAGCTTAGTCGCTGGGGCCGTGAACACTGAAGCTTTCTTT; CDR3: CASSLVAGAVNTEAFF
size: many; length: 11; D: NA; J: TRBJ1-1; V: TRBV7-6; DNA: TGTGCCAGCAGCTTAGGGAATACTGCTTTCTTT; CDR3: CASSLGNTAFF
size: many; length: 19; D: NA; J: TRBJ1-2; V: TRBV7-8; DNA: TGTGCCAGCAGCTTAGCAGGTGGTCGTGGGGACCCTATCGACTATGGCTACACCTTC; CDR3: CASSLAGGRGDPIDYGYTF
size: NA; length: 15; D: TRBD1; J: TRBJ1-6; V: TRBV7-3; DNA: TGTGCCAGCAGCGGGGGGGACAGCAGAAATTCACCCCTCCACTTT; CDR3: CASSGGDSRNSPLHF
size: NA; length: 18; D: NA; J: TRBJ1-2; V: TRBV6-1; DNA: TGTGCCAGTAACCCACGCGACAGGCGCCCATTAGGTTGCTATGGCTACACCTTC; CDR3: CASNPRDRRPLGCYGYTF
size: many; length: 12; D: NA; J: TRBJ1-1; V: TRBV7-6; DNA: TGTGCCAGCAGCCCCTTAGGAGGTGAAGCTTTCTTT; CDR3: CASSPLGGEAFF
size: few; length: 14; D: NA; J: TRBJ2-3; V: TRBV6-2/TRBV6-3; DNA: TGTGCCAGCAGTTACAGGGTCTACACAGATACGCAGTATTTT; CDR3: CASSYRVYTDTQYF
size: few; length: 13; D: NA; J: TRBJ1-5; V: TRBV19; DNA: TGTGCCAGTAGGGCAGGGGTCGGTCAGCCCCAGCATTTT; CDR3: CASRAGVGQPQHF
size: NA; length: 13; D: NA; J: TRBJ2-7; V: TRBV11-2; DNA: TGTGCCAGCAGTCCTAGAGGGGACTACGAGCAGTACTTC; CDR3: CASSPRGDYEQYF
size: NA; length: 15; D: TRBD1; J: TRBJ1-1; V: TRBV27; DNA: TGTGCCAGCAGTTTAACGGACAGGGCGGGCACTGAAGCTTTCTTT; CDR3: CASSLTDRAGTEAFF
size: NA; length: 14; D: NA; J: TRBJ2-1; V: TRBV6-8; DNA: TGTGCCAGCAGTCGGGGCGAATCCTACAATGAGCAGTTCTTC; CDR3: CASSRGESYNEQFF
size: many; length: 13; D: NA; J: TRBJ1-4; V: TRBV7-6; DNA: TGTGCCAGCAGCTTAGTCGTTGAAGAAAAACTGTTTTTT; CDR3: CASSLVVEEKLFF
size: NA; length: 14; D: TRBD2; J: TRBJ2-3; V: TRBV29-1; DNA: TGCAGCGTTGAAGGGGCGGGGGGGCGAGATACGCAGTATTTT; CDR3: CSVEGAGGRDTQYF